This T cell receptor (beta chain) was recorded in a study of shared clonotypes between healthy human individuals. From germline, CDR1 is SGHRS and CDR2 YFSETQ. CDR3 size: 17 residues. The ends were cut back, 4 bases at V and 5 bases at J, with 24 bases in the middle. Researchers ran the assay at a deep level. Measured with immunoSEQ multiplex PCR; TCRdb has only the in-frame clones, and not every one. The table has about 650,000 clones, nearly 97% seen once. It was CD45RO-negative cells, positively selected for CCR7, that made up naive CD8 cells, with terminally differentiated effector memory CD45RA+ cells excluded.

The sample consisted of naive CD8+ T cells sorted from blood. The TCR sequence derives from a woman younger than 45 in good health. V gene TRBV5-1 combines with J gene TRBJ2-5, with D perhaps being TRBD1 or TRBD2 (5 bases each). The CDR3 DNA is TGCGCCAGCAGCCCTGGGGTGGGGCGAGGGGTGTCGGAGACCCAGTACTTC. As protein: CASSPGVGRGVSETQYF.